The 27 T cell receptor beta chains below were found in one sample sequenced in a study of blood T cell repertoires in COVID-19. Some clones are missing from TCRdb's copy, which holds only in-frame ones; the method was immunoSEQ multiplex PCR. Seen here are over 85,000 clones, around nine tenths observed once, and the top ten hold around 3%. Sequencing was carried out using peripheral blood. The source of these receptors is a man aged 50 or older with active or convalescent COVID-19.

The V and J genes are TRBV5-1 and TRBJ2-3; 8 bases match TRBD1. The J segment lost 5 bases and the V segment lost 4 bases, leaving 6 bases of the junction unmatched. CDR1 and CDR2 from the germline V gene are SGHRS and YFSETQ. The CDR3 is 14 amino acids. CDR3 region: CASSLGRGQDTQYF. In nucleotides, the CDR3 is TGCGCCAGCAGCCTAGGCAGGGGGCAAGATACGCAGTATTTT.

The count of this clone is one. The CDR3 DNA sequence: TGTGCCAGCAGTTTATCATATACAGGGCCAAGTAAGGGGGGCTACACCTTC. Residues: CASSLSYTGPSKGGYTF. The genes are TRBV27 and TRBJ1-2; maybe TRBD1 (6 bases). Germline V lookup: CDR1 MNHEY, CDR2 SMNVEV (reference sequence). Trimming shortened V by 0 bases and J by 8 bases, and 22 bases separated the two germline ends. The CDR3 contains 17 residues.

CDR3 region: CASSFQDRVVDTQYF. CDR3 coding DNA: TGTGCCAGCAGTTTCCAGGACAGGGTCGTGGATACGCAGTATTTT. The gene calls are TRBV27 and TRBJ2-3; 8 bases align to TRBD1. Germline V lookup: CDR1 MNHEY, CDR2 SMNVEV (reference sequence). V shed 3 bases and J 6 bases; nucleotides not matched to a gene: 8. CDR3 length equals 15 residues.

This clone was detected only a few times. Other DNA sequences within the sample encode an identical CDR3. The chain recombines TRBV6-5 with TRBJ2-5; TRBD2 matches 11 bases. The CDR3 totals 14 residues. The germline V gene has CDR1 MNHEY and CDR2 SVGAGI. With 6 bases clipped from V and 4 bases from J, the junction kept 4 bases outside the gene matches. CDR3 sequence: CASSLAGGRETQYF. For the CDR3, the DNA is TGTGCCAGCAGCCTAGCGGGGGGACGAGAGACCCAGTACTTC.

V is TRBV11-3 and J is TRBJ2-2; 9 nucleotides agree with TRBD1. V shed 4 bases, J shed 4 bases, and the junction held 7 bases outside the gene matches. In germline, CDR1 is SGHNT, CDR2 YENEEA. This CDR3 contains 16 residues. The CDR3 region is CASSYGTGYPTGELFF. The CDR3 DNA is TGTGCCAGCAGCTATGGGACAGGGTATCCCACCGGGGAGCTGTTTTTT.

CDR3 bases: TGCGCCAGCAGCCGGACCGGGACAGATAGCAATCAGCCCCAGCATTTT. Its translation: CASSRTGTDSNQPQHF. This chain joins TRBV4-1 and TRBJ1-5; 7 bases match TRBD1. This CDR3 is 16 amino acids long. The germline gives CDR1 MGHRA, CDR2 YSYEKL. The V segment lost 4 bases and the J segment 0 bases; nucleotides outside the gene matches: 6.

The chain is built from TRBV5-1 and TRBJ1-5, with 10 nucleotides matching TRBD1. CDR1 is SGHRS, CDR2 YFSETQ, per germline. The V segment lost 2 bases and the J segment 2 bases; nucleotides outside the gene matches: 1. The CDR3 runs 15 residues. Here the CDR3 DNA reads TGCGCCAGCAGCTTAGGGACAGGGGGCAATCAGCCCCAGCATTTT. It yields the protein CASSLGTGGNQPQHF.

The V call is TRBV9, the J call TRBJ1-4; D gene ambiguous. V lost 2 bases to trimming and J lost 7 bases, with 9 bases between them. Germline loops: CDR1 SGDLS, CDR2 YYNGEE. The CDR3 runs to 13 residues. This chain's CDR3 is CASSVFPSEKLFF. DNA of the CDR3: TGTGCCAGCAGCGTCTTCCCGAGTGAAAAACTGTTTTTT.

The chain employs TRBV5-1 and TRBJ2-5; D is possibly TRBD1 (5 bases). The germline gives CDR1 SGHRS, CDR2 YFSETQ. Trimming removed 5 bases at V and 3 bases at J, with 11 bases between. This CDR3 comprises 13 residues. The CDR3 loop is CASRLDREETQYF. CDR3 DNA: TGCGCCAGCAGGCTAGACAGAGAAGAGACCCAGTACTTC.

The V gene is TRBV29-1, the J gene TRBJ2-3; TRBD2 aligns across 8 bases. This CDR3 comprises 14 residues. Germline values: CDR1 SQVTM, CDR2 ANQGSEA. J was trimmed by 2 bases and V by 4 bases; bases with no gene match: 5. The CDR3 is CSVGAGEPTDTQYF. The CDR3 coding sequence is TGCAGCGTTGGAGCGGGGGAGCCCACAGATACGCAGTATTTT.

The count of this clone is one. The rearrangement links TRBV29-1 to TRBJ2-3, with 10 bases identical to TRBD1. The CDR3 is made up of 14 amino acids. CDR1 and CDR2 from the germline V gene are SQVTM and ANQGSEA. J gave up 1 base and V 7 bases, and 5 bases lay outside the gene matches. The CDR3 reads CSGTGTGGTDTQYF. Written as DNA, the CDR3 is TGCAGCGGTACCGGGACAGGGGGCACAGATACGCAGTATTTT.

This chain uses TRBV5-1 with TRBJ1-1; 10 nucleotides line up with TRBD1. Per germline, CDR1 SGHRS and CDR2 YFSETQ. This CDR3 has 15 residues. Unmatched junction bases numbered 4, after V lost 4 bases and J lost 1 base. The CDR3 region has the DNA TGCGCCAGCAGCCCCCGGACAGGGGGGAACACTGAAGCTTTCTTT. Translated, it gives CASSPRTGGNTEAFF.

DNA of the CDR3: TGTGCCATCAAGCAGGGGACCGGGGAGCTGTTTTTT. It specifies CAIKQGTGELFF. This rearrangement joins TRBV10-3 to TRBJ2-2; tentative D call: TRBD1 (6 bases). CDR3 length equals 12 residues. With 7 bases removed from V and 5 bases from J, the gap between germline ends came to 8 bases. CDR1 ENHRY and CDR2 SYGVKD come from the germline V gene.

For the CDR3, the DNA is TGCGCCAGCAGCCAAGATCGGCAGGGAACTCAGCCCCAGCATTTT. This encodes CASSQDRQGTQPQHF. The chain employs TRBV4-3 and TRBJ1-5; weak D call: TRBD1 (5 bases). Trimming left V 0 bases short and J 6 bases short, with 12 bases between. Looked up from germline, CDR1 is LGHNA and CDR2 is YSLEER. The CDR3 contains 15 residues.

The chain carries TRBV5-1 and TRBJ1-6, with D tentatively TRBD1 (5 bases). V shed 4 bases and J shed 7 bases, with 6 bases lying between them. The CDR3 is 12 amino acids. Germline CDR1 reads SGHRS; CDR2 reads YFSETQ. DNA of the CDR3: TGCGCCAGCAGCCGGGGGAATTCACCCCTCCACTTT. Translated, it gives CASSRGNSPLHF.

In the case of this clone: Other DNA sequences in the sample encode the same CDR3. The chain links TRBV5-6 to TRBJ1-1; D gene ambiguous. The germline gives CDR1 SGHDT, CDR2 YYEEEE. V was trimmed by 0 bases and J by 0 bases, leaving 9 bases between them. The CDR3 is 15 amino acids. CDR3 in amino acids: CASSLVGRVNTEAFF. Written as DNA, the CDR3 is TGTGCCAGCAGCTTGGTTGGTCGCGTGAACACTGAAGCTTTCTTT.

The CDR3 is CASRQNSPLHF. In nucleotides, the CDR3 is TGTGCCAGCAGACAAAATTCACCCCTCCACTTT. J is TRBJ1-6 and V is TRBV12-3 or TRBV12-4; D is unresolved. The CDR3 consists of 11 residues. V lost 6 bases, J lost 7 bases, and 4 bases lay in between.

This clone has more than one count but fewer than ten. The rearrangement uses TRBV24-1 and TRBJ1-2; 10 positions match TRBD1. V gave up 2 bases and J gave up 2 bases; unmatched junction bases: 4. Germline V gene data show CDR1 as KGHDR and CDR2 as SFDVKD. The CDR3 is made up of 16 amino acids. The CDR3 is CATSDSRTGGNYGYTF. CDR3 bases: TGTGCCACCAGTGATTCAAGGACAGGGGGAAACTATGGCTACACCTTC.

This sequence joins TRBV5-4 and TRBJ2-2, with D perhaps TRBD2 (7 bases). CDR1 is SGHNT and CDR2 is YYREEE in the germline V gene (reference sequence). Trimming took 4 bases from V and 5 from J, leaving 24 bases between them. The CDR3 has 18 amino acids. CDR3: CASSPPTGAGAGTGELFF. CDR3 DNA: TGTGCCAGCAGCCCCCCCACTGGGGCGGGGGCGGGGACCGGGGAGCTGTTTTTT.

The rearrangement links TRBV28 to TRBJ2-6; D call uncertain. The CDR3 is 17 amino acids. V lost 7 bases and J lost 2, with 18 bases in between. Germline loops: CDR1 MDHEN, CDR2 SYDVKM. CDR3 DNA sequence: TGTGCCAGCACCCCGATGAGTATCTTAGCTGGGGCCAACGTCCTGACTTTC. This gives the protein CASTPMSILAGANVLTF. Complete variable domain (other parts from reference TRBV28 and TRBJ2-6): DVKVTQSSRYLVKRTGEKVFLECVQDMDHENMFWYRQDPGLGLRLIYFSYDVKMKEKGDIPEGYSVSREKKERFSLILESASTNQTSMYLCASTPMSILAGANVLTFGAGSRLTVL.

The chain joins TRBV2 to TRBJ2-5, with 7 bases that match TRBD2. Germline CDR1 is SNHLY and CDR2 is FYNNEI. CDR3 size: 15 residues. V shed 1 base, J shed 4 bases, and the junction held 6 bases outside the gene matches. The CDR3 spells CASSEVAVAGETQYF. CDR3 in DNA: TGTGCCAGCAGTGAAGTCGCGGTAGCGGGAGAGACCCAGTACTTC.

The chain is built from TRBV19 and TRBJ1-4; D gene ambiguous. Between the trimmed V and J ends, which lost 5 bases and 0 bases, there was a span of 10 bases. This CDR3 spans 15 amino acids. Germline-derived CDR1 and CDR2 are LNHDA and SQIVND (reference sequence). The CDR3 is CASSLGSSTNEKLFF. In nucleotides, the CDR3 is TGTGCCAGTAGTTTAGGGAGTTCAACTAATGAAAAACTGTTTTTT.

This chain uses TRBV4-2 with TRBJ1-4, with D possibly TRBD1 on 5 matching bases. The V and J ends lost 1 base and 0 bases respectively, with 21 bases between them. The germline V gene encodes CDR1 LGHNA and CDR2 YNFKEQ. This CDR3 spans 20 amino acids. CDR3 residues: CASSQVEAARAITTNEKLFF. CDR3 nucleotides: TGTGCCAGCAGCCAAGTTGAGGCGGCCAGGGCCATAACAACTAATGAAAAACTGTTTTTT.

The rearrangement joins TRBV19 to TRBJ1-4, with no clear D. Germline V gene lookup returns CDR1 LNHDA and CDR2 SQIVND (reference sequence). V was clipped by 10 bases and J by 4 bases, with 16 bases between them. The length of the CDR3 is 14 residues. CDR3 loop: CATPPGKSNEKLFF. The CDR3, as DNA: TGTGCCACCCCGCCGGGAAAGAGTAATGAAAAACTGTTTTTT.

This chain connects TRBV5-1 to TRBJ1-4; D call uncertain. V was clipped by 1 base and J by 0 bases, with 4 bases between them. Germline CDR1 and CDR2: SGHRS and YFSETQ. The CDR3 spans 14 residues. CDR3 protein: CASSLPATNEKLFF. Written as DNA, the CDR3 is TGCGCCAGCAGCTTGCCCGCAACTAATGAAAAACTGTTTTTT. Together with reference TRBV5-1 and TRBJ1-4, the CDR3 gives the full variable domain: KAGVTQTPRYLIKTRGQQVTLSCSPISGHRSVSWYQQTPGQGLQFLFEYFSETQRNKGNFPGRFSGRQFSNSRSEMNVSTLELGDSALYLCASSLPATNEKLFFGSGTQLSVL.

The chain links TRBV19 to TRBJ1-3; no definite D call. The CDR3 sequence is 14 residues long. V was cut by 4 bases and J by 2 bases, with 9 bases left in between. The V gene's germline CDR1 is LNHDA and CDR2 SQIVND (reference sequence). CDR3 bases: TGTGCCAGTAGTAACTGGAGGACTGGAAACACCATATATTTT. It codes for CASSNWRTGNTIYF.

The rearrangement uses TRBV4-3 and TRBJ2-7; 8 bases map to TRBD2. Trimming took 4 bases from V and 3 from J; bases not matched to a gene: 5. Germline V gives CDR1 LGHNA, CDR2 YSLEER. The CDR3 totals 14 residues. CDR3 sequence: CASSRGTSSYEQYF. The CDR3 nucleotides read TGCGCCAGCAGCCGCGGGACTAGTAGCTACGAGCAGTACTTC.